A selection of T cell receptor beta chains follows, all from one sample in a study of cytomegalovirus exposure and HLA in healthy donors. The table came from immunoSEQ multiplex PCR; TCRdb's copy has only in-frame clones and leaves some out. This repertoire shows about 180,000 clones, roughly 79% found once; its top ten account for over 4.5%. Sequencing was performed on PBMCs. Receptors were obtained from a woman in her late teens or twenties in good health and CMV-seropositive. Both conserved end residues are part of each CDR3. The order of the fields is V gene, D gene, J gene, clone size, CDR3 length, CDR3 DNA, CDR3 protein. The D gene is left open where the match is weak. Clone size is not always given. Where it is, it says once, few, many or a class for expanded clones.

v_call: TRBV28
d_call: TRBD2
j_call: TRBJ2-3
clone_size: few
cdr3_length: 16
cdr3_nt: TGTGCCAGCAGTATCCCTAGCGGGGGGGCATCAGATACGCAGTATTTT
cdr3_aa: CASSIPSGGASDTQYF

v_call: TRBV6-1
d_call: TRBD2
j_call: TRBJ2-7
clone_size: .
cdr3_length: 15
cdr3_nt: TGTGCCAGCAGTGAAGTTCAGGGGACTAGCGACGAGCAGTACTTC
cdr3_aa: CASSEVQGTSDEQYF

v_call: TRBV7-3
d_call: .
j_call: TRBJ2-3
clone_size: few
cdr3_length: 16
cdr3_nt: TGTGCCAGCAGCGATCTCGAGCGGCGAAGCACAGATACGCAGTATTTT
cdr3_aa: CASSDLERRSTDTQYF

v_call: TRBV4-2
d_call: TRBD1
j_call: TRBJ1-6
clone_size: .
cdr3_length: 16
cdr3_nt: TGTGCCAGCAGCCAAGATGGGGGACAGGGAAATTCACCCCTCCACTTT
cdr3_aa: CASSQDGGQGNSPLHF

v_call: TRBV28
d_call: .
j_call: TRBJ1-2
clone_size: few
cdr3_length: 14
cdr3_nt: TGTGCCAGCAGTTTGATACAGGATAACTATGGCTACACCTTC
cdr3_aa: CASSLIQDNYGYTF

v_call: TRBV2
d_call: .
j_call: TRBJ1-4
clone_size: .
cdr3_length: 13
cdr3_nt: TGTGCCAGCAGTGACAGGGGTAATGAAAAACTGTTTTTT
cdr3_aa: CASSDRGNEKLFF

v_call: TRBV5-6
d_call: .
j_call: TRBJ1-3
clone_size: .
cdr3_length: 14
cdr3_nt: TGTGCCAGCAGCTTGGATGGCACCGGAAACACCATATATTTT
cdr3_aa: CASSLDGTGNTIYF

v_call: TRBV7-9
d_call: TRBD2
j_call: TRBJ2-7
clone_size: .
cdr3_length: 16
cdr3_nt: TGTGCCAGCAGCCCCCAATCTAGCGGGATCTCCTACGAGCAGTACTTC
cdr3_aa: CASSPQSSGISYEQYF

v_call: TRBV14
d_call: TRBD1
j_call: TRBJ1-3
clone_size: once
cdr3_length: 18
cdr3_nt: TGTGCCAGCAGCCAAGGGGTCGCCGGGACAGGGTTAGGAAACACCATATATTTT
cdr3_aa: CASSQGVAGTGLGNTIYF

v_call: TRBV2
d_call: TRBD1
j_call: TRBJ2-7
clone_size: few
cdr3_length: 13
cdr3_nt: TGTGCCAGCAGTGTGGGACAGTCCTACGAGCAGTACTTC
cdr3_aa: CASSVGQSYEQYF

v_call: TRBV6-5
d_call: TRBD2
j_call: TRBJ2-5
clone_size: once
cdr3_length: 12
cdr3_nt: TGTGCCAGCAGTTCCGGGGGGGGGACCCAGTACTTC
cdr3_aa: CASSSGGGTQYF

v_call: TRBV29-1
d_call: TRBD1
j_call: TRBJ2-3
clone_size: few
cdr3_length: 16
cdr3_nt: TGCAGCGTTGAGTTTACGTACAGGGGGCGCGCAGATACGCAGTATTTT
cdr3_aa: CSVEFTYRGRADTQYF

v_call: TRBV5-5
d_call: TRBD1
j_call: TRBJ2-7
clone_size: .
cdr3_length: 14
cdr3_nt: TGTGCCAGCAGCTCGCGAGGACAGGGTTACGAGCAGTACTTC
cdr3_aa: CASSSRGQGYEQYF

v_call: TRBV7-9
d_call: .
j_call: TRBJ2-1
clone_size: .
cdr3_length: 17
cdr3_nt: TGTGCCAGCAGCTTCCAGATCACGAAGGGGCGCCTGAATGAGCAGTTCTTC
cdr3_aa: CASSFQITKGRLNEQFF

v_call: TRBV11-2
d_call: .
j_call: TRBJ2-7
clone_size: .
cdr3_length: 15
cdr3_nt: TGTGCCAGCAGCTTAGTGTGGGCGAACTCCTACGAGCAGTACTTC
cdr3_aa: CASSLVWANSYEQYF

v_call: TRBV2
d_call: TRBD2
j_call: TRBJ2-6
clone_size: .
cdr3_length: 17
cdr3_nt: TGTGCCAGCAGGACTAGCGGGGACTACTCTGGGGCCAACGTCCTGACTTTC
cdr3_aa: CASRTSGDYSGANVLTF

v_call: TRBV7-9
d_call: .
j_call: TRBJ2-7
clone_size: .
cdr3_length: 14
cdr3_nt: TGTTCCAGCAGCTTGACGGGGGTAACCTACGAGCAGTACTTC
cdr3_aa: CSSSLTGVTYEQYF

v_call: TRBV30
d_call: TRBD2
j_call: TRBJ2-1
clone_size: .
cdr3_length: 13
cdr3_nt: TGTGCCTGGAGTGGGTCGGGGAGGGGTGAGCAGTTCTTC
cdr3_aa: CAWSGSGRGEQFF

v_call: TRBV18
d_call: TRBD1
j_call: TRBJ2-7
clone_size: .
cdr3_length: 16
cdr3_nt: TGTGCCAGCTCACCACTTTTGCAGGGGGCCACCTACGAGCAGTACTTC
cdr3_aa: CASSPLLQGATYEQYF

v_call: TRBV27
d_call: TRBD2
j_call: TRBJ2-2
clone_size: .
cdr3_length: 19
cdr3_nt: TGTGCCAGCAGTCAACCGGGACTAGCGGGGGGTCTTTTTCCCGGGGAGCTGTTTTTT
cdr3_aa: CASSQPGLAGGLFPGELFF

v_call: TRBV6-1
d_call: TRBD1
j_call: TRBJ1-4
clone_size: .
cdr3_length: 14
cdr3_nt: TGTGCCAGCAGTGTCGACAGGGGGCAGGAAAAACTGTTTTTT
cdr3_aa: CASSVDRGQEKLFF

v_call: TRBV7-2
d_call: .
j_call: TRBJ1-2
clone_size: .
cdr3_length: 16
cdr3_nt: TGTGCCAGCAGCTTAGCCGGGGGGGGCGCTAACTATGGCTACACCTTC
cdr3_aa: CASSLAGGGANYGYTF

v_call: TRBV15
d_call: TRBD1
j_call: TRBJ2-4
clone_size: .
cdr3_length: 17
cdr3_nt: TGTGCCACCAGCGAACCCGGGACAGGGCTTGAGGTGAACATTCAGTACTTC
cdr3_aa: CATSEPGTGLEVNIQYF

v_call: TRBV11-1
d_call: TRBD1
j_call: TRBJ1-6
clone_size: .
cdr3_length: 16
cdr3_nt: TGTGCCAGCAGCTTAAGACCGGGACAGAGTAATTCACCCCTCCACTTT
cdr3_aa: CASSLRPGQSNSPLHF

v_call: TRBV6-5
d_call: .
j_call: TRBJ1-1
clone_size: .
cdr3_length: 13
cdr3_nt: TGTGCCAGCAGCAGAGACGGGGACACTGAAGCTTTCTTT
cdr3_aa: CASSRDGDTEAFF

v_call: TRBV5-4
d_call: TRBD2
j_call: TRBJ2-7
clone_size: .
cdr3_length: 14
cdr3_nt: TGTGCCAGCCGACGCAGCGGGGGGCCCCTCGAGCAGTACTTC
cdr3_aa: CASRRSGGPLEQYF

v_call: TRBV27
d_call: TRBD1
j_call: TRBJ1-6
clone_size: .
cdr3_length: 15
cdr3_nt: TGTGCCAGCAAGGCGGCAGGGGGAGGATATTCACCCCTCCACTTT
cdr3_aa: CASKAAGGGYSPLHF

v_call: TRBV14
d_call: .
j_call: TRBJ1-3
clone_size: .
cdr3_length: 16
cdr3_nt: TGTGCCAGCAGCCGGGACAAACGTGCCGCCGGAAACACCATATATTTT
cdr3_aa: CASSRDKRAAGNTIYF

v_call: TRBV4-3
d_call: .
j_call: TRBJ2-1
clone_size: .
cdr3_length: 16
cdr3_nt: TGCGCCAGCAGCCAAGGGGCCACTAGATTGAGCAATGAGCAGTTCTTC
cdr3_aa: CASSQGATRLSNEQFF

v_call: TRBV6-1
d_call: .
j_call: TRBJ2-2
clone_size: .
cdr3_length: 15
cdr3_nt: TGTGCCACGACAGTGGAGGGTTTACTCGCCGGGGAGCTGTTTTTT
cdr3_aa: CATTVEGLLAGELFF

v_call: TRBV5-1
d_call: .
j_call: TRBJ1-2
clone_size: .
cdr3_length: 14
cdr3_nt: TGCGCCAGCAGCGAGGGCGGGCCTAACTATGGCTACACCTTC
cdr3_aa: CASSEGGPNYGYTF

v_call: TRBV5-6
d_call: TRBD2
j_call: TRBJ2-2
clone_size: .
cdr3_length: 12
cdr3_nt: TGTGCCAGCAGTCGGGGGGGCGGGGAGCTGTTTTTT
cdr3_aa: CASSRGGGELFF

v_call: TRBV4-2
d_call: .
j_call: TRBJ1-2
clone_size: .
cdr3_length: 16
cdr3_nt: TGTGCCAGCAGCCAACAACCGCAGGGGTTTAACTATGGCTACACCTTC
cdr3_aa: CASSQQPQGFNYGYTF

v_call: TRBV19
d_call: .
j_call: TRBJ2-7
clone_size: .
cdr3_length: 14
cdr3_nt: TGTGCCAGTAGTATCCAGGGTTTTGTATCCGAGCAGTACTTC
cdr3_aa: CASSIQGFVSEQYF

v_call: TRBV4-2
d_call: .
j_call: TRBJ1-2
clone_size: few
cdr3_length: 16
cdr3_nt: TGTGCCAGCAGCCAAGACGACAGGAACGACGTTTATGGCTACACCTTC
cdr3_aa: CASSQDDRNDVYGYTF

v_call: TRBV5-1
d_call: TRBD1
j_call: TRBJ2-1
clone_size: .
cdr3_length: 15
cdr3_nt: TGCGCCAGCAGCCTAGGGGACAGGGATCGGGTTGAGCAGTTCTTC
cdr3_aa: CASSLGDRDRVEQFF

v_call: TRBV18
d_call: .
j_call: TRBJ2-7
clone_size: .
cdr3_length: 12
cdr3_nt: TGTGCCAGCTCACCACCCGGGAACGAGCAGTACTTC
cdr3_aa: CASSPPGNEQYF

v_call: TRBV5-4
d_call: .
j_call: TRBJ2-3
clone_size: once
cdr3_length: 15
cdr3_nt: TGTGCCAGCAGAATGTTTGGCGGGGGCACAGATACGCAGTATTTT
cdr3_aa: CASRMFGGGTDTQYF

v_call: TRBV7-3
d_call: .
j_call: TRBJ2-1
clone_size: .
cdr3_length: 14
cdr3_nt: TGTGCCAGCAGCTTAACCCACGCCCCCGGGGAGCAGTTCTTC
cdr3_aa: CASSLTHAPGEQFF

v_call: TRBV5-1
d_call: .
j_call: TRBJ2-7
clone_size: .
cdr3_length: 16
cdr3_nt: TGCGCCAGCAGCTTGGTATCCAGGGGACCCACTAAATTGGAGTACTTC
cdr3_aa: CASSLVSRGPTKLEYF